These 15 T cell receptor beta chains share one sample of origin, sequenced in a study of T cells in Graves' hyperthyroidism and ophthalmopathy (dated by TCRdb to between 2019 and 2020). The library relied on multiplex PCR. The reads were generated on an Illumina HiSeq 2000. TCR beta CDR3 regions were amplified from RNA transcripts. The first round of RT-PCR for the TCR CDR3 was performed with the HTBI primer set and the Qiagen OneStep RT-PCR kit. The public reads were quality trimmed at Q25 with fastp and then assembled into clones with MiXCR by TCRdb, keeping productive beta chains. Rows with one shared CDR3 protein collapse into an entry with the most common genes and DNA. The table for this sample lists more than 500,000 distinct CDR3 sequences; around 15% of them were counted only once. 4.3% of the sample is taken by the ten largest. What was sequenced was blood. These receptors were taken from a middle-aged woman with Graves' ophthalmopathy.

This clonotype was seen at least ten times. This chain joins TRBV6-5 and TRBJ1-1; 9 bases are a match to TRBD1. CDR1 and CDR2 (germline): MNHEY, SVGAGI. This CDR3 region has 13 residues. V was clipped by 4 bases and J by 5 bases; unmatched bases: 2. The CDR3, as DNA: TGTGCCAGCAGTTGGGACAGGGAAACTGAAGCTTTCTTT. Its protein is CASSWDRETEAFF.

This clonotype was detected ten times or more. The chain couples TRBV20-1 to TRBJ2-7; 7 positions agree with TRBD2. CDR3 length: 14 residues. CDR1 and CDR2 from the germline V gene are DFQATT and SNEGSKA (reference sequence). With V trimmed by 5 bases and J by 0 bases, 7 bases remained unmatched. The DNA for the CDR3 is TGCAGTGCTCCCCTAGCGGATGTCTCCTACGAGCAGTACTTC. Protein sequence: CSAPLADVSYEQYF.

This rearrangement joins TRBV4-1 to TRBJ2-7; possibly TRBD2 for D (6 bases). The CDR3 covers 16 residues. Per germline, CDR1 MGHRA and CDR2 YSYEKL. The V end lost 2 bases, the J end lost 5 bases, and 19 bases lay between the germline ends. Here the CDR3 reads CASSQPFRTGGDEQYF. In DNA form, the CDR3 reads TGCGCCAGCAGCCAACCATTCAGGACGGGCGGGGACGAGCAGTACTTC.

The chain combines TRBV30 with TRBJ1-2; 10 bases line up with TRBD1. The CDR3 is made up of 14 amino acids. Germline CDR1 and CDR2: GTSNPN and SVGIG (reference sequence). After removal of 2 bases from V and 4 bases from J, the junction contained 4 bases not matched to a gene. CDR3 residues: CAWSKDRGVYGYTF. The DNA for the CDR3 is TGTGCCTGGAGTAAGGACAGGGGGGTCTATGGCTACACCTTC.

In its sample, this clonotype was seen many times. The rearrangement links TRBV12-3 or TRBV12-4 to TRBJ1-1, with 8 bases lining up with TRBD1. J lost 4 bases, V lost 3 bases, and 4 bases had no gene match. The CDR3 loop spans 14 amino acids. CDR3 sequence: CASSFSQGATEAFF. DNA for the CDR3: TGTGCCAGCAGTTTCTCCCAGGGGGCCACTGAAGCTTTCTTT.

The V call is TRBV7-2, the J call TRBJ2-2, with D perhaps TRBD2 (6 bases). Trimming removed 5 bases from V and 4 bases from J, with 14 bases in between. Germline lookup yields CDR1 SGHTA and CDR2 FQGNSA. This CDR3 has 15 amino acids. The CDR3 DNA reads TGTGCCAGCAGCGCCGGGACTCTATTCACCGGGGAGCTGTTTTTT. This codes for CASSAGTLFTGELFF.

In its sample, this clonotype was seen many times. The V gene is TRBV2, the J gene TRBJ2-5; the D is unclear. The CDR3 has 10 residues. Trimming left V 7 bases short and J 4 bases short, with 4 bases between. The V gene's germline CDR1 is SNHLY and CDR2 FYNNEI. Here the CDR3 reads CASTIETQYF. In DNA, the CDR3 is TGTGCCAGCACTATAGAGACCCAGTACTTC.

This clonotype was observed a few times. The chain uses TRBV11-3 and TRBJ2-6; 11 bases are a match to TRBD1. The CDR3 is 20 amino acids. J gave up 1 base and V 1 base, and 9 bases lay outside the gene matches. Per the germline V gene, CDR1 is SGHNT and CDR2 is YENEEA. This chain's CDR3 is CASSLGGSGQGASGANVLTF. The CDR3 DNA is TGTGCCAGCAGCTTAGGGGGTTCTGGACAGGGGGCGTCTGGGGCCAACGTCCTGACTTTC.

This clonotype has ten or more counts. The chain has TRBV2 and TRBJ2-7; possibly TRBD1 for D (6 bases). V was pared by 7 bases and J by 0 bases, with 13 bases between. This CDR3 is built from 14 residues. Germline V gene lookup returns CDR1 SNHLY and CDR2 FYNNEI. The CDR3 loop is CASMETGDSYEQYF. CDR3 nucleotide sequence: TGTGCCAGCATGGAGACAGGAGACTCCTACGAGCAGTACTTC.

This clonotype occurred many times. The J gene is TRBJ2-5, the V gene TRBV12-3 or TRBV12-4; D is unclear. V gave up 6 bases and J gave up 5 bases, with 16 bases separating them. The CDR3 sequence is 14 residues long. CDR3 sequence: CASSPGIVAETQYF. CDR3 DNA: TGTGCCAGCAGCCCCGGAATTGTCGCGGAGACCCAGTACTTC.

This clonotype was detected only a few times. The V call is TRBV27, the J call TRBJ1-1; possible D gene TRBD1, 6 bases. The V and J ends lost 6 bases and 3 bases respectively, with 17 bases between them. CDR1 MNHEY and CDR2 SMNVEV come from the germline V gene (reference sequence). The CDR3 extends over 15 amino acids. As DNA, the CDR3 is TGTGCCAGCAGCCTTCTGAGGACAGCAGACACTGAAGCTTTCTTT. Protein: CASSLLRTADTEAFF.

This clonotype was detected a few times. CDR3 loop: CASRGDRGLVEQYF. CDR3 coding DNA: TGTGCCAGCAGAGGGGACAGGGGGCTGGTCGAGCAGTACTTC. The V gene is TRBV6-1, the J gene TRBJ2-7; TRBD1 matches at 12 bases. The germline CDR1 and CDR2 sequences are MNHNS and SASEGT. The CDR3 is 14 residues long. The trim removed 6 bases at V and 6 bases at J, leaving 6 bases unmatched.

Ten or more counts support this clonotype. This chain links TRBV12-3 or TRBV12-4 with TRBJ2-7, with unresolved D. This CDR3 has 15 residues. V lost 2 bases and J lost 0, with 11 bases in between. CDR3 sequence (DNA): TGTGCCAGCAGTTTAATCCCGAGCAGCTCCTACGAGCAGTACTTC. Amino acids: CASSLIPSSSYEQYF.

This clonotype was seen many times. The chain is built from TRBV11-2 and TRBJ1-2; the D gene is possibly TRBD1 (5 bases). The V and J ends lost 0 bases and 4 bases respectively, with 9 bases between them. Per germline, CDR1 SGHAT and CDR2 FQNNGV. This CDR3 spans 14 amino acids. The CDR3 spells CASSLDQGFYGYTF. In DNA form, the CDR3 reads TGTGCCAGCAGCTTAGATCAGGGTTTCTATGGCTACACCTTC.

This clonotype appeared many times. V usage is TRBV19 and J usage is TRBJ2-7; TRBD1 agrees at 8 bases. Germline CDR1 is LNHDA and CDR2 is SQIVND (reference sequence). This CDR3 has 16 amino acids. V lost 4 bases and J lost 5; bases outside the gene matches: 13. As DNA, the CDR3 is TGTGCCAGTAGTACCCACCGGGACAGGCTTGTCCACGAGCAGTACTTC. Encoded protein: CASSTHRDRLVHEQYF.